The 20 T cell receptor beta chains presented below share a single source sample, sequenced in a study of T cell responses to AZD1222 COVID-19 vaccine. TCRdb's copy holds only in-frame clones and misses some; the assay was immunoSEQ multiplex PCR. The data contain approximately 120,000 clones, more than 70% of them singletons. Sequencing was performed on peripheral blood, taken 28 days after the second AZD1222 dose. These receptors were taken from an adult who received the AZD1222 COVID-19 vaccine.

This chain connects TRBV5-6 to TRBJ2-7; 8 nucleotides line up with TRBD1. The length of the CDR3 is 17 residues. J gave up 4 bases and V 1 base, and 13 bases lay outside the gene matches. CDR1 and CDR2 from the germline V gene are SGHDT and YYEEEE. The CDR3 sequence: CASSLPTGGMSSYEQYF. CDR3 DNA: TGTGCCAGCAGCTTGCCAACAGGGGGTATGTCCTCGTACGAGCAGTACTTC.

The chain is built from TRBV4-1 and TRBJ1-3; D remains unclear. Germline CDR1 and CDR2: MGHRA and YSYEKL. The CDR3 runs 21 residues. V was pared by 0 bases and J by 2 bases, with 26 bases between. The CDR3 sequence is CASSQDRVPQKKSGTGNTIYF. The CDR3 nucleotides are TGCGCCAGCAGCCAAGACCGAGTACCCCAAAAGAAATCGGGAACTGGAAACACCATATATTTT.

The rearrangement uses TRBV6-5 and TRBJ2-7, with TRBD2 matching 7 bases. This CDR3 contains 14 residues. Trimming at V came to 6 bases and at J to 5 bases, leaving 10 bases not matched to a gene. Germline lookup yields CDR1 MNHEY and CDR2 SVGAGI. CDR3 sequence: CASSRERAGDEQYF. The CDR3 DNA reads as TGTGCCAGCAGCCGAGAGAGGGCGGGGGACGAGCAGTACTTC.

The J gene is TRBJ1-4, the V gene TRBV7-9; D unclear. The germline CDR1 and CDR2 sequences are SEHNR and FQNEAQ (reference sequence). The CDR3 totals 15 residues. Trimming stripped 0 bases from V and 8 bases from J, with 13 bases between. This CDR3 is CASSLAGGFEEKLFF. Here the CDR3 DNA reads TGTGCCAGCAGCTTAGCGGGAGGGTTCGAGGAAAAACTGTTTTTT.

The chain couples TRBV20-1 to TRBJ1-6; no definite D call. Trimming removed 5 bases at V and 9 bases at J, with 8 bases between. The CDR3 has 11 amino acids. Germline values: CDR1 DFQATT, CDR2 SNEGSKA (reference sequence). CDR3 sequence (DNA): TGCAGTGCTCCTTCGGGTTCACCCCTCCACTTT. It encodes CSAPSGSPLHF.

In DNA, the CDR3 is TGTGCCAGTAGTATTGGAGACAGGGGGTTCTATGGCTACACCTTC. Translated: CASSIGDRGFYGYTF. The chain couples TRBV19 to TRBJ1-2, with 9 nucleotides matching TRBD1. CDR1 is LNHDA, CDR2 SQIVND, per germline (reference sequence). This CDR3 contains 15 residues. V shed 3 bases and J 4 bases; nucleotides not matched to a gene: 6.

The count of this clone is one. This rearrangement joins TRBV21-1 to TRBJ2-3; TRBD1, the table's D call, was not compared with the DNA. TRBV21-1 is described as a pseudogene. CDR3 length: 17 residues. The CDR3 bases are TGTGCCAGCAGCAAATTTGGGACAAAGAATAGCACAGATACGCAGTATTTT. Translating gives CASSKFGTKNSTDTQYF.

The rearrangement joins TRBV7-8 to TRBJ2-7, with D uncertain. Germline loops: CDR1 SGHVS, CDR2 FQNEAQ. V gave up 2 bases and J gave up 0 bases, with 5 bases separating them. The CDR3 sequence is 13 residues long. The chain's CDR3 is CASSLWDSYEQYF. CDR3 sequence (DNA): TGTGCCAGCAGCTTATGGGACTCCTACGAGCAGTACTTC.

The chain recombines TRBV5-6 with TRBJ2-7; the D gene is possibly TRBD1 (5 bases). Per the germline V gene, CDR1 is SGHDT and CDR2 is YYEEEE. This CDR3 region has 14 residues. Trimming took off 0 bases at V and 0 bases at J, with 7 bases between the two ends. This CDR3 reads CASSLGTHSYEQYF. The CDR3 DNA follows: TGTGCCAGCAGCTTGGGGACACACTCCTACGAGCAGTACTTC. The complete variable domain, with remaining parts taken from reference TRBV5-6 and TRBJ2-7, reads DAGVTQSPTHLIKTRGQQVTLRCSPKSGHDTVSWYQQALGQGPQFIFQYYEEEERQRGNFPDRFSGHQFPNYSSELNVNALLLGDSALYLCASSLGTHSYEQYFGPGTRLTVT.

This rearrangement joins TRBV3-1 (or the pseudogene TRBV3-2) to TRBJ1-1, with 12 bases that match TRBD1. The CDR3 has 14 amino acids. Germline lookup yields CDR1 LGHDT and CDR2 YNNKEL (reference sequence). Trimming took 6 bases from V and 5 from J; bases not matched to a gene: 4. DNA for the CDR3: TGTGCCAGCAGTCGGGACAGGGGGCTGACTGAAGCTTTCTTT. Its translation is CASSRDRGLTEAFF.

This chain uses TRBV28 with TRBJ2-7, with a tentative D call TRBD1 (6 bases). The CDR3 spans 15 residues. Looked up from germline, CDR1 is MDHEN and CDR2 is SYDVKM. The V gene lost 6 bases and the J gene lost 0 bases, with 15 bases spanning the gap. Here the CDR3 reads CASSYPVTGSYEQYF. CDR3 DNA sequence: TGTGCCAGCAGCTACCCCGTGACAGGCTCCTACGAGCAGTACTTC.

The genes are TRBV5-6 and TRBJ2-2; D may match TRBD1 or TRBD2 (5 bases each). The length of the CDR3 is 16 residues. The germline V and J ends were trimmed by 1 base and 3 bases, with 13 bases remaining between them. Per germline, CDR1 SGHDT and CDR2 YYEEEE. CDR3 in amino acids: CASSLMGRAYTGELFF. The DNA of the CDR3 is TGTGCCAGCAGCTTGATGGGGCGGGCGTACACCGGGGAGCTGTTTTTT.

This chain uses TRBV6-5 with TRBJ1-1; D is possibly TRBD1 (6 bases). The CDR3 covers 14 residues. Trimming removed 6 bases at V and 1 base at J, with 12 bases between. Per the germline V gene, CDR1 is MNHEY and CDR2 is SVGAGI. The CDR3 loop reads CASSTTRGNTEAFF. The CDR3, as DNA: TGTGCCAGCAGCACAACCAGGGGGAACACTGAAGCTTTCTTT.

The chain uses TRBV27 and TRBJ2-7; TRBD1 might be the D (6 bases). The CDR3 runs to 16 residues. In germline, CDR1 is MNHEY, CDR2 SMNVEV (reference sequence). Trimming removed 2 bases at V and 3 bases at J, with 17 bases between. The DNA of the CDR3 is TGTGCCAGCAGTTTAGCAGGGGACCGGGAAGGCTACGAGCAGTACTTC. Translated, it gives CASSLAGDREGYEQYF.

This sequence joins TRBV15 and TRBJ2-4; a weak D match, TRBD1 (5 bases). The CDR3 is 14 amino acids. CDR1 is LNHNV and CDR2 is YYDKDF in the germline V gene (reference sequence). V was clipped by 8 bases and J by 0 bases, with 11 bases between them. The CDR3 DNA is TGTGCCACCCCACGAAGGGGAGCCAAAAACATTCAGTACTTC. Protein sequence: CATPRRGAKNIQYF.

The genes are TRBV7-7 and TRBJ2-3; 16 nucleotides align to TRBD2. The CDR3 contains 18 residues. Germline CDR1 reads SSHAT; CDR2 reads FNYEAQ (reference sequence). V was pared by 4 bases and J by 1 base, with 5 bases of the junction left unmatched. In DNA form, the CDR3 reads TGTGCCAGCAGCTCCGGGACTAGCGGGGGGGAAGGCACAGATACGCAGTATTTT. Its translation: CASSSGTSGGEGTDTQYF.

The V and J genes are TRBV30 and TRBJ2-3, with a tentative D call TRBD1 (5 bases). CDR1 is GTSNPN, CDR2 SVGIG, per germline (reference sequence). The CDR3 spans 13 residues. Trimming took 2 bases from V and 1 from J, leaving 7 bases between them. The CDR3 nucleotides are TGTGCCTGGAGTAAACAGGGCACAGATACGCAGTATTTT. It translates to CAWSKQGTDTQYF.

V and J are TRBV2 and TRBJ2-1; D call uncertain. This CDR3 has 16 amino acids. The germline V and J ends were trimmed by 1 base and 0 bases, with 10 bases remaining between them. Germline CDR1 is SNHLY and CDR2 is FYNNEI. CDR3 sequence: CASSEVLPLSYNEQFF. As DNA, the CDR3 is TGTGCCAGCAGTGAAGTGTTACCACTCTCCTACAATGAGCAGTTCTTC.

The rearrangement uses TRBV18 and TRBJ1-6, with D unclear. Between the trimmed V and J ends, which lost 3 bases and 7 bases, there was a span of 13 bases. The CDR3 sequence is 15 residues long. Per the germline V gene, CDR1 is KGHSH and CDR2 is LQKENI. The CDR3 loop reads CASSPRVTANSPLHF. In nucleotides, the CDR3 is TGTGCCAGCTCACCCAGAGTCACAGCAAATTCACCCCTCCACTTT.

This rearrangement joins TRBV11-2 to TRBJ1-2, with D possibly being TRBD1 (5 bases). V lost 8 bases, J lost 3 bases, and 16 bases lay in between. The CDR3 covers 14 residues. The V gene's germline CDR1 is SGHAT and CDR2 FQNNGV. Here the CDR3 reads CASGGDGRYYGYTF. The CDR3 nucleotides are TGTGCCAGCGGAGGGGACGGACGGTACTATGGCTACACCTTC.